One and the same sample provided the 19 T cell receptor beta chains below, sequenced in a study of blood T cell repertoires in COVID-19. Here immunoSEQ multiplex PCR was the method, and the copy in TCRdb shows in-frame clones only, minus some. The table lists 100,000 to 150,000 clones, approximately 71% of them singletons. Sequences were obtained from peripheral blood. The receptors here all came from a woman aged 70-85 years with acute or convalescent COVID-19.

The J gene is TRBJ2-2, the V gene TRBV5-8, with a tentative D call TRBD2 (6 bases). The CDR3 has 14 residues. Per germline, CDR1 SGHTS and CDR2 YDEGEE. Trimming took off 4 bases at V and 4 bases at J, with 11 bases between the two ends. CDR3 coding DNA: TGTGCCAGCAGCGTCGGGACTCCCACCGGGGAGCTGTTTTTT. Residues: CASSVGTPTGELFF.

The gene calls are TRBV7-4 and TRBJ2-7; a possible D gene is TRBD2 (5 bases). Germline lookup yields CDR1 SGHVT and CDR2 SQSDAQ. Between the trimmed V and J ends, which lost 4 bases and 7 bases, there was a span of 23 bases. The CDR3 contains 16 residues. CDR3: CASSSPADFTLVEQYF. CDR3 DNA: TGTGCCAGCAGCTCCCCCGCGGACTTTACCCTGGTGGAGCAGTACTTC.

The chain joins TRBV27 to TRBJ2-7; D is possibly TRBD2 (5 bases). The CDR3 has 15 amino acids. V lost 2 bases and J 4 bases, leaving 15 bases between the germline ends. Per the germline V gene, CDR1 is MNHEY and CDR2 is SMNVEV (reference sequence). The CDR3 here is CASSLRSGDYYEQYF. CDR3 sequence (DNA): TGTGCCAGCAGTTTAAGGAGCGGAGACTATTACGAGCAGTACTTC.

The V call is TRBV6-2 or TRBV6-3, the J call TRBJ1-1; D ambiguous. V was cut by 5 bases and J by 8 bases, with 18 bases left in between. The CDR3 runs to 14 residues. Germline V gives CDR1 MNHEY, CDR2 SVGEGT. CDR3 nucleotides: TGTGCCAGCAGTCCGACGGTCAAGACTGGGGAAGCTTTCTTT. This gives the protein CASSPTVKTGEAFF.

The chain carries TRBV7-2 and TRBJ1-2; tentatively, D is TRBD1 (6 bases). This CDR3 is built from 18 residues. Germline V lookup: CDR1 SGHTA, CDR2 FQGNSA. Trimming took off 1 base at V and 2 bases at J, with 20 bases between the two ends. In nucleotides, the CDR3 is TGTGCCAGCAGCTTAGGAGGGTTTGCAGGGGCGAAGAACTATGGCTACACCTTC. This gives the protein CASSLGGFAGAKNYGYTF.

This sequence joins TRBV20-1 and TRBJ1-2; D uncertain. V dropped 3 bases and J dropped 4 bases, with 15 bases sitting between them. This CDR3 is built from 14 residues. Germline V gene sequence: CDR1 DFQATT, CDR2 SNEGSKA (reference sequence). The CDR3 reads CSASFGGLGYGYTF. The CDR3 bases are TGCAGTGCTAGTTTCGGTGGACTAGGCTATGGCTACACCTTC.

J is TRBJ1-6 and V is TRBV9; D not resolved. Germline CDR1 is SGDLS and CDR2 is YYNGEE. The V gene lost 1 base and the J gene lost 9 bases, with 14 bases spanning the gap. The CDR3 loop spans 15 amino acids. CDR3 protein: CASSVLDEGGSPLHF. CDR3 sequence (DNA): TGTGCCAGCAGCGTACTCGACGAGGGTGGTTCACCCCTCCACTTT.

The chain links TRBV5-1 to TRBJ1-1, with 8 nucleotides matching TRBD1. V dropped 0 bases and J dropped 3; count of bases not matched to a gene: 4. Germline assignment: CDR1 SGHRS and CDR2 YFSETQ. CDR3 length: 15 amino acids. The CDR3 DNA is TGCGCCAGCAGCTTGGAGGGCAGGGGGCACACTGAAGCTTTCTTT. Translating gives CASSLEGRGHTEAFF.

The chain carries TRBV19 and TRBJ2-5; 12 bases are shared with TRBD1. The CDR3 spans 15 residues. CDR1 is LNHDA and CDR2 is SQIVND in the germline V gene (reference sequence). With 9 bases clipped from V and 5 bases from J, the junction kept 10 bases outside the gene matches. The CDR3 loop reads CASSSGTGGAETQYF. CDR3 DNA: TGTGCCAGCTCCTCCGGGACAGGGGGCGCGGAGACCCAGTACTTC. Drawing the rest from reference TRBV19 and TRBJ2-5, the complete variable domain is DGGITQSPKYLFRKEGQNVTLSCEQNLNHDAMYWYRQDPGQGLRLIYYSQIVNDFQKGDIAEGYSVSREKKESFPLTVTSAQKNPTAFYLCASSSGTGGAETQYFGPGTRLLVL.

The CDR3 reads CAIKAGIASYEQYF. For the CDR3, the DNA is TGTGCCATCAAGGCGGGAATTGCTTCTTACGAGCAGTACTTC. The gene calls are TRBV10-3 and TRBJ2-7; D is perhaps TRBD2 (6 bases). The V end was cut by 7 bases, the J end by 4 bases, with 17 bases between. The CDR3 is 14 residues long. Germline V gives CDR1 ENHRY, CDR2 SYGVKD.

As DNA, the CDR3 is TGTGCCAGCAGCTTAGAGACTAGCGGGGGGTACGTGTACCAAGAGACCCAGTACTTC. This gives the protein CASSLETSGGYVYQETQYF. This chain joins TRBV7-2 and TRBJ2-5, with 13 bases matching TRBD2. The germline CDR1 and CDR2 sequences are SGHTA and FQGNSA. The CDR3 extends over 19 amino acids. J was trimmed by 0 bases and V by 1 base; bases with no gene match: 8.

This clone occurred once. V and J are TRBV4-1 and TRBJ1-1; D is perhaps TRBD1 (5 bases). Germline lookup yields CDR1 MGHRA and CDR2 YSYEKL. The CDR3 extends over 15 amino acids. With 0 bases removed from V and 0 bases from J, the gap between germline ends came to 8 bases. The CDR3 here is CASSQDGAMNTEAFF. The CDR3, as DNA: TGCGCCAGCAGCCAAGATGGGGCCATGAACACTGAAGCTTTCTTT.

The V and J genes are TRBV5-1 and TRBJ2-5, with 7 bases that match TRBD1. V shed 2 bases, J shed 7 bases, and the junction held 20 bases outside the gene matches. The length of the CDR3 is 18 residues. Germline-derived CDR1 and CDR2 are SGHRS and YFSETQ. DNA for the CDR3: TGCGCCAGCAGCTTAACCTTACAGGGGAAAAGGGCTAGTCCGACCCAGTACTTC. Amino acids: CASSLTLQGKRASPTQYF. Looking up the rest from reference TRBV5-1 and TRBJ2-5 gives the full variable domain: KAGVTQTPRYLIKTRGQQVTLSCSPISGHRSVSWYQQTPGQGLQFLFEYFSETQRNKGNFPGRFSGRQFSNSRSEMNVSTLELGDSALYLCASSLTLQGKRASPTQYFGPGTRLLVL.

This chain links TRBV7-9 with TRBJ1-3; D gene unclear. The CDR3 spans 13 residues. Germline loops: CDR1 SEHNR, CDR2 FQNEAQ (reference sequence). The ends were cut back, 5 bases at V and 1 base at J, with 6 bases in the middle. CDR3 sequence reads: CASSPGSGNTIYF. The DNA of the CDR3 is TGTGCCAGCAGCCCAGGATCTGGAAACACCATATATTTT.

This clone was recorded only once. The V gene is TRBV15, the J gene TRBJ2-1; 9 bases agree with TRBD1. V gave up 0 bases and J gave up 8 bases; unmatched junction bases: 8. This CDR3 is 16 amino acids long. Looked up from germline, CDR1 is LNHNV and CDR2 is YYDKDF (reference sequence). CDR3 in DNA: TGTGCCACCAGCAGAGAACCGGGACAGGGTCTCTATGAGCAGTTCTTC. Translating it yields CATSREPGQGLYEQFF.

This sequence joins TRBV2 and TRBJ2-2, with 8 bases matching TRBD2. The CDR3 has 15 amino acids. CDR1 is SNHLY and CDR2 is FYNNEI in the germline V gene. V was pared by 8 bases and J by 5 bases, with 10 bases of the junction left unmatched. CDR3 DNA sequence: TGTGCCAGCCAGACAAGGACTAGCAAGACCGGGGAGCTGTTTTTT. It is translated as CASQTRTSKTGELFF.

The chain couples TRBV5-1 to TRBJ1-1, with D perhaps matching TRBD1 (5 bases). The ends were cut back, 5 bases at V and 1 base at J, with 12 bases in the middle. In germline, CDR1 is SGHRS, CDR2 YFSETQ. The CDR3 loop spans 14 amino acids. The CDR3 sequence: CASSSAGGNTEAFF. The CDR3 DNA reads TGCGCCAGCAGTTCGGCGGGGGGGAACACTGAAGCTTTCTTT.

This chain joins TRBV27 and TRBJ1-1, with 7 bases matching TRBD1. The length of the CDR3 is 13 residues. The V gene end was trimmed by 6 bases and the J gene end by 4 bases; junction bases not matched to a gene: 5. CDR1 is MNHEY, CDR2 SMNVEV, per germline (reference sequence). As DNA, the CDR3 is TGTGCCAGCAGCAGGACAGGAGTCACTGAAGCTTTCTTT. It is translated as CASSRTGVTEAFF.

The DNA for the CDR3 is TGTGCCAGCAGTGTTCCCTTCACAGATACGCAGTATTTT. As protein: CASSVPFTDTQYF. The chain uses TRBV2 and TRBJ2-3; D is unclear. The CDR3 length is 13 residues. The germline CDR1 and CDR2 sequences are SNHLY and FYNNEI. V lost 4 bases and J lost 2, with 7 bases in between.